Listed here are 6 T cell receptor beta chains from one sample, sequenced in a study of post-analysis software for immune sequencing data. Regarding the study as a whole: The study found TRBV5-6, TRBV5-1 and TRBV20-1 among a few TRBV segments more frequent in patients than controls.

These receptors have no known antigen. Unique-molecular-identifier-tagged TCR beta cDNA libraries were used. A single record per CDR3 protein comes from TCRdb applying MiXCR to the PCR reads. The table lists hundreds of thousands of distinct CDR3 sequences, over 45% of them singletons. Sequenced input: blood. The receptors were gathered from a girl aged 2 to 9 with multiple sclerosis.

This clonotype was picked up many times. V usage is TRBV6-5 and J usage is TRBJ1-2; no definite D call. The CDR3 totals 12 residues. CDR1 and CDR2 (germline): MNHEY, SVGAGI. Trimming removed 6 bases from V and 0 bases from J, with 5 bases in between. The chain's CDR3 is CASSPSNYGYTF. For the CDR3, the DNA is TGTGCCAGCAGCCCCTCTAACTATGGCTACACCTTC.

Only a few counts were recorded for this clonotype. The chain carries TRBV12-3 or TRBV12-4 and TRBJ2-7; possibly TRBD2 for D (6 bases). V shed 3 bases and J shed 2 bases, with 14 bases lying between them. This CDR3 has 15 amino acids. CDR3 loop: CASSFSTRLAYEQYF. CDR3 DNA sequence: TGTGCCAGCAGTTTCTCGACTAGACTCGCCTACGAGCAGTACTTC.

The genes are TRBV6-2 or TRBV6-3 and TRBJ2-1, with D perhaps given as TRBD1 or TRBD2 (5 bases each). The germline gives CDR1 MNHEY, CDR2 SVGEGT. The CDR3 has 13 amino acids. The V and J ends lost 6 bases and 3 bases respectively, with 9 bases between them. In DNA, the CDR3 is TGTGCCAGCAGGAGGGGTCTCTACAATGAGCAGTTCTTC. Translation gives CASRRGLYNEQFF.

V and J are TRBV10-3 and TRBJ2-5; 11 positions agree with TRBD1. The last part of the DNA fits TRBJ2-7 better; the J call may be wrong. Germline V gene data show CDR1 as ENHRY and CDR2 as SYGVKD. The length of the CDR3 is 15 residues. CDR3 DNA sequence: TGTGCCATCAGCCTCACAGGACAGGGGGCCGACGAGCAGTACTTC. Translating gives CAISLTGQGADEQYF.

Only a few counts were recorded for this clonotype. This chain joins TRBV9 and TRBJ2-1; a possible D gene is TRBD1 (6 bases). Trimming took off 1 base at V and 0 bases at J, with 11 bases between the two ends. This CDR3 has 16 residues. Germline loops: CDR1 SGDLS, CDR2 YYNGEE. CDR3 bases: TGTGCCAGCAGCGTATACAGGGCCAGCTCCTACAATGAGCAGTTCTTC. It encodes CASSVYRASSYNEQFF.

This chain links TRBV12-3 or TRBV12-4 with TRBJ2-2; weak D call: TRBD1 (7 bases). The CDR3 is made up of 13 amino acids. V lost 11 bases and J 5 bases, leaving 15 bases between the germline ends. The CDR3: CAFRRGVTGELFF. The CDR3 DNA sequence: TGTGCCTTCCGCAGGGGGGTGACCGGGGAGCTGTTTTTT.